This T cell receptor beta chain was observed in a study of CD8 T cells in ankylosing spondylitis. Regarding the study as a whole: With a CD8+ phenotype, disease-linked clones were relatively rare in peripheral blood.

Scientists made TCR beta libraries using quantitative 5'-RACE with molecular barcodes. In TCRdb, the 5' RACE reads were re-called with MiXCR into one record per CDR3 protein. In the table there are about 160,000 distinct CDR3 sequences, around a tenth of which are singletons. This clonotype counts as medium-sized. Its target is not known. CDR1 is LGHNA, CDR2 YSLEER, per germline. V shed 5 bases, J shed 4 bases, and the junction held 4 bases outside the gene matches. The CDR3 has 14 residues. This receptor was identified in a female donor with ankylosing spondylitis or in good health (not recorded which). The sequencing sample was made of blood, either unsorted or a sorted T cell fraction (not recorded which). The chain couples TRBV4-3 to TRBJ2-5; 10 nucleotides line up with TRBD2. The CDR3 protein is CASSDRLAGETQYF. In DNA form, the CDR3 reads TGCGCCAGCAGCGACCGACTAGCGGGAGAGACCCAGTACTTC.